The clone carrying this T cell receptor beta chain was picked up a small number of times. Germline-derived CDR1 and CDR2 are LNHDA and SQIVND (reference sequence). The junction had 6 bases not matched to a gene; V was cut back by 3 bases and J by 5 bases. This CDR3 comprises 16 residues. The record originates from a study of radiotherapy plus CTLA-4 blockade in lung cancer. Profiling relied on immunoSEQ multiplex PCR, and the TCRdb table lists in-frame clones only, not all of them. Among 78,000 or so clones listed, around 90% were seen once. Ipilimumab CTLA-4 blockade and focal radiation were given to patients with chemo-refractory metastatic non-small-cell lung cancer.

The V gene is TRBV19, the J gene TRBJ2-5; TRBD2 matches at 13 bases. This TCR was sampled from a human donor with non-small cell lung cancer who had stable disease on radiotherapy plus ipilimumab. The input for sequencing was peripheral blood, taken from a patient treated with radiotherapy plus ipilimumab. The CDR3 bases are TGTGCCAGTAGTATTCGACTAGCGGGAGGATGGGAGACCCAGTACTTC. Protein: CASSIRLAGGWETQYF.